The TCR beta chain described here comes from a study of blood T cells in healthy people across ages. General observations from the study: The study lacked donor CMV status, which possibly confounded expanded clonotype changes.

This CDR3 contains 13 residues. Germline loops: CDR1 SGHAT, CDR2 FQNNGV. V was cut by 6 bases and J by 8 bases, with 16 bases left in between. The authors ran a second PCR of roughly 6 to 12 cycles using a sample-barcoded 5' primer and a J-beta primer mix. MiXCR, run by TCRdb on the 5' RACE reads, gives a single entry per CDR3 protein. This repertoire shows around 1,000,000 distinct CDR3 sequences, roughly two fifths found once; its top ten account for about an eighth. Notes on this clonotype: The antigen remains unidentified.

Sequencing was carried out using blood. The sequence derives from a man between 18 and 29 years old in good health. J is TRBJ1-2 and V is TRBV11-2, with D possibly matching TRBD1 (5 bases). The CDR3 region is CASSLGGIRGYTF. As DNA, the CDR3 is TGTGCCAGCAGTTTGGGGGGTATTAGGGGCTACACCTTC.